The 28 T cell receptor beta chains listed next were all sequenced from one sample in a study of T cell changes during pregnancy in multiple sclerosis. Sequencing used immunoSEQ multiplex PCR; TCRdb keeps in-frame clones, though not all of them. The repertoire holds under 65,000 clones, with just under 95% as singletons. The starting material was peripheral blood, obtained in the second trimester of pregnancy. These receptors originate from a female donor with multiple sclerosis, enrolled in a pregnancy study.

The chain is built from TRBV28 and TRBJ2-1; maybe TRBD2 (6 bases). CDR1 MDHEN and CDR2 SYDVKM come from the germline V gene. The CDR3 covers 15 residues. V lost 2 bases and J lost 7, with 15 bases in between. The CDR3 DNA sequence: TGTGCCAGCAGTTTAATAGCGGCAAACGGGAATGAGCAGTTCTTC. It specifies CASSLIAANGNEQFF.

This clone was counted a few times. This sequence joins TRBV9 and TRBJ1-2; D is ambiguous. CDR1 and CDR2 (germline): SGDLS, YYNGEE. Trimming stripped 0 bases from V and 1 base from J, with 16 bases between. The CDR3 sequence is 17 residues long. The CDR3 region has the DNA TGTGCCAGCAGCGTAGTTCCAGACAAGCCCGATAACTATGGCTACACCTTC. Protein product: CASSVVPDKPDNYGYTF.

The chain recombines TRBV10-1 with TRBJ2-1; 14 positions agree with TRBD2. CDR1 WNHNN and CDR2 SYGVQD come from the germline V gene (reference sequence). The CDR3 runs 14 residues. The V and J ends lost 6 bases and 9 bases, in that order; junction bases with no gene match: 4. CDR3 coding DNA: TGCGCCAGCAGGGGACTAGCGGGAGCGGTTGAGCAGTTCTTC. This gives the protein CASRGLAGAVEQFF.

The CDR3 spells CASSPPEQGGKNIQYF. DNA for the CDR3: TGTGCCAGCAGCCCCCCGGAGCAGGGCGGCAAAAACATTCAGTACTTC. The V call is TRBV9, the J call TRBJ2-4, with a tentative D call TRBD1 (5 bases). V lost 4 bases, J lost 3 bases, and 17 bases lay in between. CDR1 and CDR2 from the germline V gene are SGDLS and YYNGEE. The CDR3 has 16 residues.

The chain couples TRBV7-8 to TRBJ1-1, with a weak D call TRBD1 (6 bases). The CDR3 covers 13 residues. Per the germline V gene, CDR1 is SGHVS and CDR2 is FQNEAQ. V shed 7 bases and J shed 2 bases, with 11 bases lying between them. CDR3: CASNQQGNTEAFF. DNA of the CDR3: TGTGCCAGCAACCAACAGGGAAACACTGAAGCTTTCTTT.

The chain links TRBV5-5 to TRBJ2-1, with 12 bases lining up with TRBD2. Germline CDR1 SGHKS, CDR2 YYEKEE (reference sequence). After removal of 4 bases from V and 6 bases from J, the junction contained 5 bases not matched to a gene. The CDR3 contains 15 residues. CDR3 loop: CASSRLAGGLNEQFF. For the CDR3, the DNA is TGTGCCAGCAGCCGTCTAGCGGGAGGGCTCAATGAGCAGTTCTTC.

The rearrangement links TRBV12-5 to TRBJ1-2; 12 bases align to TRBD1. This CDR3 has 20 amino acids. The V segment lost 1 base and the J segment 3 bases; nucleotides outside the gene matches: 15. Germline-derived CDR1 and CDR2 are LGHNT and FRNRAP. The DNA of the CDR3 is TGTGCTAGTGGTTTGGGACGTTACGGGACAGGGGGCGCAAGAGACTATGGCTACACCTTC. This codes for CASGLGRYGTGGARDYGYTF.

V usage is TRBV6-1 and J usage is TRBJ2-7, with TRBD2 matching 9 bases. V lost 0 bases, J lost 5 bases, and 5 bases stayed unmatched. This CDR3 region has 15 residues. In germline, CDR1 is MNHNS, CDR2 SASEGT. The CDR3 loop is CASSEAAGGPHEQYF. In nucleotides, the CDR3 is TGTGCCAGCAGTGAAGCGGCGGGAGGGCCGCACGAGCAGTACTTC.

The chain carries TRBV7-9 and TRBJ1-1; D perhaps matches TRBD1 (5 bases). Germline V gene data show CDR1 as SEHNR and CDR2 as FQNEAQ (reference sequence). Deletions cut 5 bases from V and 4 bases from J, with 11 bases between. This CDR3 is built from 13 residues. Written as DNA, the CDR3 is TGTGCCAGCAGCCCGACGGGGGTCACTGAAGCTTTCTTT. This encodes CASSPTGVTEAFF.

The rearrangement joins TRBV19 to TRBJ2-7; weak D call: TRBD2 (6 bases). The V end was cut by 3 bases, the J end by 6 bases, with 15 bases between. CDR1 is LNHDA, CDR2 SQIVND, per germline (reference sequence). CDR3 length: 14 residues. The CDR3 sequence is CASSISRERIEQYF. DNA of the CDR3: TGTGCCAGTAGTATTAGTCGGGAGAGAATCGAGCAGTACTTC.

V is TRBV5-6 and J is TRBJ2-7, with D possibly TRBD1 on 6 matching bases. This CDR3 spans 15 amino acids. V was trimmed by 0 bases and J by 0 bases, leaving 10 bases between them. The V gene's germline CDR1 is SGHDT and CDR2 YYEEEE. CDR3 nucleotides: TGTGCCAGCAGCTTGGGGGGGCAGGGCTCCTACGAGCAGTACTTC. The encoded protein is CASSLGGQGSYEQYF. Variable domain in full (rest from reference TRBV5-6 and TRBJ2-7): DAGVTQSPTHLIKTRGQQVTLRCSPKSGHDTVSWYQQALGQGPQFIFQYYEEEERQRGNFPDRFSGHQFPNYSSELNVNALLLGDSALYLCASSLGGQGSYEQYFGPGTRLTVT.

The gene calls are TRBV19 and TRBJ2-7; weak D call: TRBD2 (6 bases). The V gene lost 3 bases and the J gene lost 4 bases, with 16 bases spanning the gap. Looked up from germline, CDR1 is LNHDA and CDR2 is SQIVND (reference sequence). The CDR3 consists of 15 residues. The CDR3 is CASSINEAGIYEQYF. CDR3 nucleotides: TGTGCCAGTAGTATTAATGAGGCGGGGATTTACGAGCAGTACTTC.

The chain couples TRBV28 to TRBJ1-3; no reliable D call. In germline, CDR1 is MDHEN, CDR2 SYDVKM. This CDR3 is built from 14 residues. V was cut by 5 bases and J by 2 bases, with 10 bases left in between. CDR3 DNA sequence: TGTGCCAGCAGTCCCACGGGAGCTGGAAACACCATATATTTT. Protein: CASSPTGAGNTIYF.

The rearrangement links TRBV7-9 to TRBJ2-3; D is undetermined. This CDR3 comprises 12 residues. The V end lost 2 bases, the J end lost 5 bases, and 5 bases lay between the germline ends. Looked up from germline, CDR1 is SEHNR and CDR2 is FQNEAQ (reference sequence). CDR3 in DNA: TGTGCCAGCAGCTTAATCAGAGATACGCAGTATTTT. Its protein is CASSLIRDTQYF.

The CDR3 region is CAWRDKMNTEAFF. As DNA, the CDR3 is TGTGCCTGGAGGGACAAAATGAACACTGAAGCTTTCTTT. The gene calls are TRBV30 and TRBJ1-1, with D possibly matching TRBD1 (5 bases). Trimming left V 3 bases short and J 0 bases short, with 8 bases between. The CDR3 sequence is 13 residues long. Germline V lookup: CDR1 GTSNPN, CDR2 SVGIG (reference sequence).

The rearrangement uses TRBV2 and TRBJ1-3, with D possibly matching TRBD1 (5 bases). Per germline, CDR1 SNHLY and CDR2 FYNNEI. Between the trimmed V and J ends, which lost 0 bases and 4 bases, there was a span of 19 bases. The CDR3 contains 18 residues. CDR3 bases: TGTGCCAGCAGTGAAGCGCTTCGTCTCAGGGCCTGGGGAAACACCATATATTTT. As protein: CASSEALRLRAWGNTIYF.

This chain connects TRBV11-3 to TRBJ2-1, with D possibly matching TRBD2 (6 bases). V lost 4 bases and J 6 bases, leaving 16 bases between the germline ends. Germline V CDR1 and CDR2: SGHNT, YENEEA. The CDR3 has 15 amino acids. The CDR3 DNA reads as TGTGCCAGCAGCTCGAATGCCGGGAGATTCAATGAGCAGTTCTTC. This gives the protein CASSSNAGRFNEQFF.

The count of this clone is one. V is TRBV6-1 and J is TRBJ1-1; D unclear. The length of the CDR3 is 12 residues. Germline V lookup: CDR1 MNHNS, CDR2 SASEGT. The ends were cut back, 6 bases at V and 11 bases at J, with 16 bases in the middle. The CDR3 region has the DNA TGTGCCAGCAGCATTCCCACGGGGTTTGCTTTCTTT. Its protein is CASSIPTGFAFF.

The chain combines TRBV27 with TRBJ2-7, with 7 bases that match TRBD2. The V gene's germline CDR1 is MNHEY and CDR2 SMNVEV (reference sequence). There are 15 residues in the CDR3. Trimming removed 1 base from V and 2 bases from J; junction bases left unmatched: 5. CDR3: CASSLWSGTTYEQYF. As DNA, the CDR3 is TGTGCCAGCAGTTTATGGAGCGGGACCACCTACGAGCAGTACTTC.

The chain carries TRBV30 and TRBJ2-1, with 7 bases fitting TRBD1. The germline V gene has CDR1 GTSNPN and CDR2 SVGIG (reference sequence). There are 15 residues in the CDR3. V was clipped by 5 bases and J by 2 bases; unmatched bases: 9. The CDR3 is CAWGGQVLTYNEQFF. The CDR3 region has the DNA TGTGCCTGGGGTGGACAGGTCCTCACCTACAATGAGCAGTTCTTC.

The gene calls are TRBV6-1 and TRBJ2-5; 8 nucleotides align to TRBD2. Trimming cost V 5 bases and J 0 bases; bases outside gene matches: 2. This CDR3 comprises 14 residues. The germline V gene has CDR1 MNHNS and CDR2 SASEGT. The CDR3 is CASSRGGDQETQYF. CDR3 in DNA: TGTGCCAGCAGTCGGGGGGGGGACCAAGAGACCCAGTACTTC.

The chain carries TRBV10-1 and TRBJ2-1; 7 positions agree with TRBD1. This CDR3 is built from 17 residues. V lost 3 bases and J lost 10; bases outside the gene matches: 18. CDR1 and CDR2 (germline): WNHNN, SYGVQD (reference sequence). CDR3 protein: CASSDGLRGGAIREQFF. The CDR3 bases are TGCGCCAGCAGTGATGGGTTGAGAGGGGGCGCGATCCGGGAGCAGTTCTTC.

The chain has TRBV7-8 and TRBJ2-7; D not certain. This CDR3 contains 14 residues. Trimming cost V 5 bases and J 7 bases, with 18 bases left between them. Germline V gene data show CDR1 as SGHVS and CDR2 as FQNEAQ. The CDR3 DNA sequence: TGTGCCAGCAGCCCTAAACCAGCGCCCGTAGAGCAGTACTTC. Protein product: CASSPKPAPVEQYF. The full variable domain, in which reference TRBV7-8 and TRBJ2-7 provide the parts outside the CDR3, is GAGVSQSPRYKVAKRGQDVALRCDPISGHVSLFWYQQALGQGPEFLTYFQNEAQLDKSGLPSDRFFAERPEGSVSTLKIQRTQQEDSAVYLCASSPKPAPVEQYFGPGTRLTVT.

The chain links TRBV10-1 to TRBJ1-4; 9 bases map to TRBD1. The CDR3 contains 12 residues. Germline-derived CDR1 and CDR2 are WNHNN and SYGVQD (reference sequence). The junction had 0 bases not matched to a gene; V was cut back by 8 bases and J by 5 bases. The CDR3 here is CASGTGNEKLFF. CDR3 nucleotide sequence: TGCGCCAGCGGGACAGGGAATGAAAAACTGTTTTTT.

V gene TRBV13 combines with J gene TRBJ2-1, with 8 nucleotides matching TRBD1. Germline loops: CDR1 PRHDT, CDR2 FYEKMQ (reference sequence). This CDR3 contains 18 residues. V shed 1 base, J shed 2 bases, and the junction held 10 bases outside the gene matches. The CDR3 loop is CASSLVPGGDRTYNEQFF. DNA of the CDR3: TGTGCCAGCAGCTTAGTTCCAGGGGGCGACAGGACCTACAATGAGCAGTTCTTC.

This clone was seen more than once but under ten times. The chain has TRBV4-3 and TRBJ2-7; 11 bases agree with TRBD1. Germline CDR1 LGHNA, CDR2 YSLEER. The CDR3 is 15 residues long. V shed 5 bases and J 2 bases; nucleotides not matched to a gene: 5. CDR3 DNA sequence: TGCGCCAGCAGCGAGGGACAGGGGGGTCCCTACGAGCAGTACTTC. This sequence encodes CASSEGQGGPYEQYF.

The chain recombines TRBV11-2 with TRBJ1-3, with D maybe TRBD1 (5 bases). V lost 3 bases and J lost 2, with 17 bases in between. The length of the CDR3 is 17 residues. Per the germline V gene, CDR1 is SGHAT and CDR2 is FQNNGV. The CDR3 protein is CASSLPPSQAAGNTIYF. The CDR3 region has the DNA TGTGCCAGCAGCTTGCCCCCCTCACAGGCGGCTGGAAACACCATATATTTT.

This chain links TRBV28 with TRBJ2-1; 8 bases are shared with TRBD2. V lost 11 bases, J lost 9 bases, and 0 bases stayed unmatched. Germline V gene sequence: CDR1 MDHEN, CDR2 SYDVKM. This CDR3 is 9 amino acids long. DNA of the CDR3: TGTGCCCTAGCGGGTGAGCAGTTCTTC. It specifies CALAGEQFF.